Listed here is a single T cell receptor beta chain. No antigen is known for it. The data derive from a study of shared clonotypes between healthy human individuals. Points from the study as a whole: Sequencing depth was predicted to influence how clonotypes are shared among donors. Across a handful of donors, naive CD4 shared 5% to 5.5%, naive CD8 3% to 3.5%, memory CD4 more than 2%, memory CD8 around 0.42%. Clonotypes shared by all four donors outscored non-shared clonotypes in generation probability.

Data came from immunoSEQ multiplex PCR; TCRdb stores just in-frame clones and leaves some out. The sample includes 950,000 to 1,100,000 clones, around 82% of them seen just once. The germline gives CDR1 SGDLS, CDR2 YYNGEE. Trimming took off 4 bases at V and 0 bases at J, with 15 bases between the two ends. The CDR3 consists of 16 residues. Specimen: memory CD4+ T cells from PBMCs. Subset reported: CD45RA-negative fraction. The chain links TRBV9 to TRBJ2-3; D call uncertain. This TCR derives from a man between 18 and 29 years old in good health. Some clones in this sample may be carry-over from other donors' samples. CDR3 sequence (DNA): TGTGCCAGCAGCAATGGAAGCCATGCAAGCACAGATACGCAGTATTTT. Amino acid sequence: CASSNGSHASTDTQYF.